This entry lists 16 T cell receptor beta chains sequenced from one sample in a study of breast tumors, draining lymph nodes, adjacent tissues. TCRdb processed the multiplex PCR reads anew with MiXCR; each CDR3 protein has one entry. There are about 180,000 distinct CDR3 sequences in the sample; roughly 30% occur only once, and approximately 4.2% lies in the top ten. Samples came from axillary lymph nodes draining the breast cancer. The material sequenced was axillary lymph node tissue. These TCRs come from a female donor with breast cancer. Some clones in this sample may be carry-over from other donors' samples.

As to this clonotype: The DNA is omitted, as the CDR3 cannot be located on it reliably, and the CDR3 follows TCRdb's listing. V and J are TRBV14 and TRBJ1-4. With termini counted, the CDR3 has 20 amino acids. Germline V gives CDR1 SGHDN, CDR2 FVKESK. CDR3 loop: CASSRSGGPYNEQFFGKLFF.

V and J are TRBV7-9 and TRBJ2-1; 9 bases match TRBD1. The ends lost 1 base at V and 4 bases at J; junction bases unmatched: 8. CDR3 length equals 17 residues. Germline V gene lookup returns CDR1 SEHNR and CDR2 FQNEAQ (reference sequence). CDR3 protein: CASSLVGQGYLYNEQFF. In nucleotides, the CDR3 is TGTGCCAGCAGCTTAGTTGGACAGGGGTATCTATACAATGAGCAGTTCTTC.

This rearrangement joins TRBV20-1 to TRBJ1-5; 9 nucleotides align to TRBD1. Germline V gene data show CDR1 as DFQATT and CDR2 as SNEGSKA (reference sequence). The CDR3 covers 15 residues. CDR3 amino acids: CRGVDRGDSNQPQHF. As DNA, the CDR3 is TGCAGGGGGGTTGACAGGGGGGATTCCAATCAGCCCCAGCATTTT.

This clonotype was found many times. V gene TRBV7-9 combines with J gene TRBJ2-2; no clear D. Germline assignment: CDR1 SEHNR and CDR2 FQNEAQ (reference sequence). The CDR3 runs to 17 residues. Trimming removed 1 base from V and 3 bases from J, with 15 bases in between. This CDR3 reads CASSLGPSCPHTGELFF. DNA of the CDR3: TGTGCCAGCAGCTTAGGGCCTTCCTGCCCCCACACCGGGGAGCTGTTTTTT.

This clonotype has at least ten counts. The V gene is TRBV5-1, the J gene TRBJ2-1; the D gene is possibly TRBD2 (7 bases). Germline lookup yields CDR1 SGHRS and CDR2 YFSETQ. CDR3 length: 17 residues. V gave up 0 bases and J gave up 6 bases, with 19 bases separating them. CDR3 bases: TGCGCCAGCAGCTTGGCGACTGGGGGGGCCCGTGGCAATGAGCAGTTCTTC. This gives the protein CASSLATGGARGNEQFF.

With regard to this clonotype: At one of its ends the junction is not consistent with the germline gene, which may arise from a read error. The V gene is TRBV5-4, the J gene TRBJ1-3; unclear D gene. The CDR3 extends over 15 amino acids. Germline CDR1 is SGHNT and CDR2 is YYREEE (reference sequence). DNA of the CDR3: TGTGCCAGCAGCTCGGATCCCCTCTCTGCAAACACCATATATTTT. Residues: CASSSDPLSANTIYF. The variable domain in full, with the rest retrieved from reference TRBV5-4 and TRBJ1-3, is ETGVTQSPTHLIKTRGQQVTLRCSSQSGHNTVSWYQQALGQGPQFIFQYYREEENGRGNFPPRFSGLQFPNYSSELNVNALELDDSALYLCASSSDPLSANTIYFGEGSWLTVV.

Worth noting for this clonotype: The junction shows a germline mismatch at one end, possibly a read error. The chain has TRBV19 and TRBJ2-6, with 12 nucleotides matching TRBD1. Germline V gene sequence: CDR1 LNHDA, CDR2 SQIVND (reference sequence). The CDR3 sequence is 20 residues long. The CDR3 protein is CASSIALTGTGGPGATVLTF. The CDR3 DNA sequence: TGTGCCAGTAGTATAGCTCTCACCGGGACAGGGGGCCCTGGGGCCACCGTCCTGACTTTC.

This clonotype was observed at least ten times. The chain has TRBV5-1 and TRBJ2-3, with 8 bases that match TRBD1. CDR1 SGHRS and CDR2 YFSETQ come from the germline V gene. The CDR3 contains 14 residues. After removal of 7 bases from V and 4 bases from J, the junction contained 8 bases not matched to a gene. DNA of the CDR3: TGCGCCAGCGGTAACAGGGGGGTAGCAGATACGCAGTATTTT. Residues: CASGNRGVADTQYF.

This clonotype was seen repeatedly, ten times or more. The chain is built from TRBV2 and TRBJ2-2; 8 bases are a match to TRBD2. The V gene end was trimmed by 6 bases and the J gene end by 1 base; junction bases not matched to a gene: 4. The CDR3 length is 15 residues. The germline V gene encodes CDR1 SNHLY and CDR2 FYNNEI. The CDR3 DNA reads as TGTGCCAGCAGCCCCGCGGGGGGGAACACCGGGGAGCTGTTTTTT. The encoded protein is CASSPAGGNTGELFF.

This clonotype was seen ten or more times. The V and J genes are TRBV5-6 and TRBJ1-6, with 7 nucleotides matching TRBD1. V lost 2 bases to trimming and J lost 7 bases; unmatched junction nucleotides: 0. The germline V gene encodes CDR1 SGHDT and CDR2 YYEEEE. There are 13 residues in the CDR3. CDR3 coding DNA: TGTGCCAGCAGCTTACAGGGGAATTCACCCCTCCACTTT. The encoded protein is CASSLQGNSPLHF.

J is TRBJ2-5 and V is TRBV7-9; TRBD1 might be the D (6 bases). This CDR3 comprises 20 residues. Germline V gives CDR1 SEHNR, CDR2 FQNEAQ (reference sequence). V was shortened by 0 bases and J by 9 bases, with 32 bases between the two germline ends. The CDR3 protein is CASSLAVAGTIPYSNQPQYF. CDR3 DNA: TGTGCCAGCAGCTTAGCCGTGGCAGGGACAATCCCTTATAGCAATCAGCCCCAGTACTTC.

The table lists this clonotype with many counts. This chain connects TRBV19 to TRBJ1-5, with D maybe TRBD1 (5 bases). CDR1 and CDR2 (germline): LNHDA, SQIVND (reference sequence). The V end was cut by 10 bases, the J end by 4 bases, with 17 bases between. The CDR3 loop spans 14 amino acids. This CDR3 reads CATDRTPTNQPQHF. The CDR3 DNA follows: TGTGCCACAGATCGGACACCAACTAATCAGCCCCAGCATTTT.

The table lists this clonotype with many counts. A junction boundary mismatches the germline segment, possibly from a read error. The chain joins TRBV7-7 to TRBJ2-5, with 11 positions matching TRBD2. Germline loops: CDR1 SSHAT, CDR2 FNYEAQ (reference sequence). This CDR3 spans 15 amino acids. The CDR3 sequence: CASSRSGTSGETQYF. CDR3 in DNA: TGTGCTAGCAGCCGTTCCGGGACTAGCGGAGAGACCCAGTACTTC.

This clonotype has only a few counts. The chain carries TRBV6-2 or TRBV6-3 and TRBJ1-2; 7 nucleotides agree with TRBD1. The CDR3 runs to 14 residues. Germline lookup yields CDR1 MNHEY and CDR2 SVGEGT. The V gene end was trimmed by 0 bases and the J gene end by 4 bases; junction bases not matched to a gene: 2. The CDR3 nucleotides read TGTGCCAGCAGTTACTCGGGACAGACCTATGGCTACACCTTC. Its translation is CASSYSGQTYGYTF.

This clonotype has ten or more counts. The chain links TRBV5-8 to TRBJ2-3; D not certain. The V gene lost 3 bases and the J gene lost 4 bases, with 12 bases spanning the gap. The CDR3 extends over 14 amino acids. The germline CDR1 and CDR2 sequences are SGHTS and YDEGEE. The CDR3 reads CASSYYPSADTQYF. The CDR3 DNA sequence: TGTGCCAGCAGCTACTACCCCAGCGCAGATACGCAGTATTTT.

CDR3 sequence: CSARRGGGELFF. In nucleotides, the CDR3 is TGCAGTGCTAGGAGGGGTGGCGGGGAGCTGTTTTTT. V gene TRBV29-1 combines with J gene TRBJ2-2; D may be TRBD2 (6 bases). The CDR3 is made up of 12 amino acids. Germline CDR1 SQVTM, CDR2 ANQGSEA.